These 22 T cell receptor beta chains came from one sample sequenced in a study of blood T cell repertoires in COVID-19. Some clones are missing from TCRdb's copy, which holds only in-frame ones; the method was immunoSEQ multiplex PCR. The sample has around 250,000 clones, about 91% seen once. Sequencing was carried out using peripheral blood. These TCRs come from a woman in her thirties or forties who had recovered from COVID-19.

This clone was observed a handful of times. The V gene is TRBV3-1 (or the pseudogene TRBV3-2), the J gene TRBJ2-7, with TRBD1 identical over 8 bases. The trim removed 0 bases at V and 5 bases at J, leaving 9 bases unmatched. Per germline, CDR1 LGHDT and CDR2 YNNKEL (reference sequence). The CDR3 covers 16 residues. The CDR3 DNA reads TGTGCCAGCAGCCAAGAAGCTTCGGACAGGGTGAACGAGCAGTACGTC. Protein: CASSQEASDRVNEQYV.

The rearrangement links TRBV27 to TRBJ1-1; the D gene is possibly TRBD1 (6 bases). CDR1 is MNHEY and CDR2 is SMNVEV in the germline V gene (reference sequence). Trimming left V 2 bases short and J 4 bases short, with 20 bases between. The CDR3 runs to 17 residues. In nucleotides, the CDR3 is TGTGCCAGCAGTTTAACCCTAGGACAGATCTGGAGCACTGAAGCTTTCTTT. Translation: CASSLTLGQIWSTEAFF.

The chain links TRBV5-6 to TRBJ2-5; no reliable D call. V dropped 0 bases and J dropped 5 bases, with 8 bases sitting between them. CDR1 is SGHDT and CDR2 is YYEEEE in the germline V gene. The CDR3 extends over 13 amino acids. The DNA for the CDR3 is TGTGCCAGCAGCTTGGGGGCCGTGGAGACCCAGTACTTC. The encoded protein is CASSLGAVETQYF.

V is TRBV9 and J is TRBJ2-1; maybe TRBD2 (7 bases). CDR3 length: 16 residues. V lost 3 bases and J 10 bases, leaving 23 bases between the germline ends. Germline V gene sequence: CDR1 SGDLS, CDR2 YYNGEE. CDR3 residues: CASSGTSTRGGREQFF. The CDR3 bases are TGTGCCAGCAGCGGTACCTCCACGAGGGGGGGGAGGGAGCAGTTCTTC.

This sequence joins TRBV3-1 (or the pseudogene TRBV3-2) and TRBJ2-7, with 8 bases fitting TRBD1. J gave up 3 bases and V 4 bases, and 5 bases lay outside the gene matches. In germline, CDR1 is LGHDT, CDR2 YNNKEL (reference sequence). The CDR3 contains 14 residues. DNA for the CDR3: TGTGCCAGCAGCCGGGGACAGGTTGGCTACGAGCAGTACTTC. It yields the protein CASSRGQVGYEQYF.

This clone was counted only a few times. The chain links TRBV3-1 (or the pseudogene TRBV3-2) to TRBJ2-1; D is unclear. The CDR3 contains 13 residues. The V end was cut by 4 bases, the J end by 0 bases, with 4 bases between. The germline CDR1 and CDR2 sequences are LGHDT and YNNKEL (reference sequence). The CDR3 sequence is CASSLASYNEQFF. The CDR3 bases are TGTGCCAGCAGCCTAGCCTCCTACAATGAGCAGTTCTTC.

The chain joins TRBV19 to TRBJ2-1, with TRBD2 matching 13 bases. Germline CDR1 and CDR2: LNHDA and SQIVND (reference sequence). V was pared by 9 bases and J by 10 bases, with 6 bases of the junction left unmatched. CDR3 length equals 13 residues. The chain's CDR3 is CASGTSGKGEQFF. The DNA for the CDR3 is TGTGCCAGCGGGACTAGCGGGAAGGGGGAGCAGTTCTTC.

The chain has TRBV24-1 and TRBJ1-1; D is uncertain. The CDR3 is 12 residues long. The germline V and J ends were trimmed by 5 bases and 3 bases, with 6 bases remaining between them. The V gene's germline CDR1 is KGHDR and CDR2 SFDVKD. The CDR3 spells CATSVRDTEAFF. As DNA, the CDR3 is TGTGCCACCAGTGTCCGGGACACTGAAGCTTTCTTT.

The table lists this clone with a few counts. CDR3 amino acids: CSVTTGHSSTDTQYF. The CDR3, as DNA: TGCAGCGTTACAACGGGACACTCTAGCACAGATACGCAGTATTTT. The chain combines TRBV29-1 with TRBJ2-3; D perhaps matches TRBD1 (6 bases). Germline CDR1 is SQVTM and CDR2 is ANQGSEA. V was trimmed by 5 bases and J by 0 bases, leaving 15 bases between them. This CDR3 is 15 amino acids long.

This chain links TRBV19 with TRBJ2-3; D is undetermined. The V gene's germline CDR1 is LNHDA and CDR2 SQIVND (reference sequence). CDR3 size: 13 residues. The V end was cut by 6 bases, the J end by 0 bases, with 7 bases between. CDR3 coding DNA: TGTGCCAGTAGATCCGGGAGCACAGATACGCAGTATTTT. Translation: CASRSGSTDTQYF.

The chain carries TRBV3-1 (or the pseudogene TRBV3-2) and TRBJ1-2, with D tentatively TRBD1 (5 bases). The CDR3 totals 14 residues. The germline CDR1 and CDR2 sequences are LGHDT and YNNKEL (reference sequence). Trimming stripped 4 bases from V and 8 bases from J, with 17 bases between. Here the CDR3 DNA reads TGTGCCAGCAGCCCCGGCGGGGACTCATTCGGCTACACCTTC. Amino acid sequence: CASSPGGDSFGYTF.

This sequence joins TRBV6-1 and TRBJ1-2; TRBD1 is a possible D gene (5 bases). Between the trimmed V and J ends, which lost 3 bases and 6 bases, there was a span of 14 bases. The CDR3 sequence is 14 residues long. Germline V CDR1 and CDR2: MNHNS, SASEGT. The DNA for the CDR3 is TGTGCCAGCAGTGACCCTTTGCAGGGTCATGGCTACACCTTC. This translates into CASSDPLQGHGYTF.

The chain employs TRBV18 and TRBJ2-7; tentatively, D is TRBD2 (5 bases). CDR1 KGHSH and CDR2 LQKENI come from the germline V gene. The CDR3 length is 14 residues. Trimming shortened V by 6 bases and J by 5 bases, and 17 bases separated the two germline ends. DNA for the CDR3: TGTGCCAGCTCCCCGGAGGCAGGTCGTAACGAGCAGTACTTC. It translates to CASSPEAGRNEQYF.

This chain uses TRBV30 with TRBJ1-3; tentatively, D is TRBD1 (6 bases). The CDR3 has 16 residues. The germline CDR1 and CDR2 sequences are GTSNPN and SVGIG (reference sequence). Trimming removed 1 base at V and 3 bases at J, with 16 bases between. The CDR3 DNA sequence: TGTGCCTGGAGTGGGGGGCGAAGGCTCTTTGGAAACACCATATATTTT. Its protein product is CAWSGGRRLFGNTIYF. Variable domain in full (rest from reference TRBV30 and TRBJ1-3): SQTIHQWPATLVQPVGSPLSLECTVEGTSNPNLYWYRQAAGRGLQLLFYSVGIGQISSEVPQNLSASRPQDRQFILSSKKLLLSDSGFYLCAWSGGRRLFGNTIYFGEGSWLTVV.

The genes are TRBV6-2 or TRBV6-3 and TRBJ2-3; D remains ambiguous. The V and J ends lost 6 bases and 2 bases respectively, with 18 bases between them. There are 16 residues in the CDR3. Germline CDR1 is MNHEY and CDR2 is SVGEGT. CDR3 region: CASSQNSVLNTDTQYF. CDR3 in DNA: TGTGCCAGCAGCCAAAACTCCGTCCTAAACACAGATACGCAGTATTTT.

CDR3 residues: CASSPGRGKNIQYF. CDR3 DNA: TGTGCCAGCTCACCTGGCAGGGGCAAAAACATTCAGTACTTC. V gene TRBV18 combines with J gene TRBJ2-4; maybe TRBD1 (6 bases). This CDR3 spans 14 amino acids. Germline loops: CDR1 KGHSH, CDR2 LQKENI. V was pared by 3 bases and J by 3 bases, with 9 bases between.

The chain is built from TRBV2 and TRBJ2-4, with 9 positions matching TRBD2. The CDR3 is made up of 13 amino acids. CDR1 is SNHLY, CDR2 FYNNEI, per germline. V lost 6 bases to trimming and J lost 15 bases; unmatched junction nucleotides: 12. CDR3 in DNA: TGTGCCAGCAGAGGGGGACTAGCTGGGAGGTGGTACTTC. Protein product: CASRGGLAGRWYF.

V is TRBV7-6 and J is TRBJ1-2; D may be TRBD1 (5 bases). Germline V gives CDR1 SGHVS, CDR2 FNYEAQ. The V end was cut by 0 bases, the J end by 7 bases, with 12 bases between. The length of the CDR3 is 14 residues. The CDR3 coding sequence is TGTGCCAGCAGCTTAGCAGACAGTCAGGGTGGCTACACCTTC. Residues: CASSLADSQGGYTF.

The chain uses TRBV10-2 and TRBJ1-6; TRBD1 aligns across 9 bases. The length of the CDR3 is 14 residues. CDR1 is WSHSY, CDR2 SAAADI, per germline. The trim removed 6 bases at V and 7 bases at J, leaving 4 bases unmatched. The CDR3 region is CASRTGGNNSPLHF. The CDR3 nucleotides read TGCGCCAGCAGGACAGGGGGAAACAATTCACCCCTCCACTTT.

The J gene is TRBJ1-2, the V gene TRBV5-1, with TRBD1 matching 8 bases. The CDR3 runs to 14 residues. The junction had 14 bases not matched to a gene; V was cut back by 7 bases and J by 9 bases. Germline-derived CDR1 and CDR2 are SGHRS and YFSETQ. The CDR3 spells CASEIGTGVLSYTF. The CDR3 DNA follows: TGCGCCAGCGAAATAGGGACAGGTGTTTTGAGCTACACCTTC.

The chain recombines TRBV9 with TRBJ2-1, with 10 bases identical to TRBD2. The CDR3 has 13 residues. V gave up 3 bases and J gave up 9 bases; unmatched junction bases: 3. Germline V gene sequence: CDR1 SGDLS, CDR2 YYNGEE. CDR3 residues: CASSGTSGTEQFF. In DNA, the CDR3 is TGTGCCAGCAGCGGGACTAGCGGTACTGAGCAGTTCTTC.

V is TRBV2 and J is TRBJ2-1; TRBD2 matches 8 bases. The CDR3 contains 14 residues. Germline assignment: CDR1 SNHLY and CDR2 FYNNEI. V lost 5 bases, J lost 2 bases, and 2 bases stayed unmatched. The CDR3 sequence: CASSPGLAYNEQFF. In nucleotides, the CDR3 is TGTGCCAGCAGTCCGGGACTAGCCTACAATGAGCAGTTCTTC.